This TCR beta chain was profiled in a study of shared clonotypes between healthy human individuals. Several immunoSEQ 96-well plates shared each subset's DNA, each plate a replicate. Generated by immunoSEQ multiplex PCR, the TCRdb table keeps only in-frame clones and is missing some. The data contain some 2,500,000 clones, under 95% of them singletons. Study-level findings and limits: Naive subsets generally had larger estimated richness than memory subsets.

Looked up from germline, CDR1 is MDHEN and CDR2 is SYDVKM. The length of the CDR3 is 14 residues. The V end lost 4 bases, the J end lost 8 bases, and 17 bases lay between the germline ends. Donors had no recently reported acute infections or vaccinations and were HIV-negative. A word on this clone: The antigen is not known.

The receptor's source is a man in his late teens or twenties in good health. Some clones in this sample may be carry-over from other donors' samples. V is TRBV28 and J is TRBJ1-2; D is uncertain. Input material: naive CD4+ T cells from PBMCs. The subset was: CD45RA+ positively selected. CDR3 sequence reads: CASSWVLGSWGYTF. The CDR3 coding sequence is TGTGCCAGCAGTTGGGTCCTAGGGTCATGGGGCTACACCTTC.